The present entry profiles one TCR beta chain with its context. Its target is unknown. The CDR3 is 12 residues long. V lost 2 bases and J lost 5, with 6 bases in between. The germline gives CDR1 SEHNR, CDR2 FQNEAQ (reference sequence). The data originate from a study of cytomegalovirus exposure and HLA in healthy donors. Findings and caveats of the study: A few CMV-associated chains were confirmed in vitro to be specific for CMV antigens. For TCR beta chains, V- and J-gene trimming was later linked to a missense DCLRE1C variant. Certain indistinguishable V segments, among them TRBV6-2 and TRBV6-3, were excluded. What TCR beta sequences reportedly achieved was accurate prediction of HLA-A and HLA-B alleles in most subjects.

Amplification used 60 Vbeta primers and 13 Jbeta primers. Sequencing used immunoSEQ multiplex PCR; TCRdb keeps in-frame clones, though not all of them. Among approximately 100,000 clones listed, 78% were seen once. Sequencing input: PBMCs. The TCR was taken from a woman between 40 and 55 years old in good health and CMV-seropositive. The chain couples TRBV7-9 to TRBJ2-5; D uncertain. The CDR3 is CASSLFLETQYF. The CDR3 nucleotides read TGTGCCAGCAGCTTATTTCTTGAGACCCAGTACTTC.